The 9 T cell receptor beta chains below were found in one sample sequenced in a study of follicular helper T cells after annual influenza vaccination. The assay was immunoSEQ multiplex PCR, and TCRdb's table has in-frame clones only and misses some. The table has about 10,000 clones, roughly 80% seen once. Sample time point: 2015-2016 season, pre-vaccination. The source was CXCR5+ CD38- circulating T follicular helper cells from blood, collected on the day of influenza vaccination. Documented subset: circulating Tfh, non-naive CD4+CXCR5+PD-1+ (ICOS+CD38+ or ICOS-CD38-). The receptor set was obtained from an adult who received the influenza vaccine.

J is TRBJ2-1 and V is TRBV5-1; perhaps TRBD1 as D (5 bases). The V end was cut by 5 bases, the J end by 2 bases, with 8 bases between. Germline assignment: CDR1 SGHRS and CDR2 YFSETQ. The CDR3 length is 13 residues. CDR3 in DNA: TGCGCCAGCAGTAAGGACACCTACAATGAGCAGTTCTTC. It encodes CASSKDTYNEQFF.

The chain couples TRBV28 to TRBJ1-4; D is perhaps TRBD1 (5 bases). The CDR3 has 15 residues. V lost 2 bases, J lost 5 bases, and 12 bases lay in between. Germline loops: CDR1 MDHEN, CDR2 SYDVKM. DNA for the CDR3: TGTGCCAGCAGTTTAATTGGAGGGGTAAATGAAAAACTGTTTTTT. Encoded protein: CASSLIGGVNEKLFF.

The rearrangement joins TRBV18 to TRBJ2-1; D possibly corresponds to TRBD1 (6 bases). The germline gives CDR1 KGHSH, CDR2 LQKENI. The CDR3 covers 14 residues. The germline V and J ends were trimmed by 3 bases and 7 bases, with 13 bases remaining between them. The CDR3 is CASSPRGRGNEQFF. CDR3 DNA: TGTGCCAGCTCACCCCGAGGCAGGGGTAATGAGCAGTTCTTC.

The chain uses TRBV5-4 and TRBJ2-3; D remains ambiguous. The CDR3 covers 13 residues. The V gene lost 4 bases and the J gene lost 1 base, with 7 bases spanning the gap. Germline assignment: CDR1 SGHNT and CDR2 YYREEE (reference sequence). CDR3 in DNA: TGTGCCAGCAGCACCTCCGGCACAGATACGCAGTATTTT. Translation gives CASSTSGTDTQYF.

The genes are TRBV28 and TRBJ1-1; 9 nucleotides agree with TRBD1. The V gene's germline CDR1 is MDHEN and CDR2 SYDVKM. This CDR3 has 14 residues. The V gene end was trimmed by 7 bases and the J gene end by 1 base; junction bases not matched to a gene: 4. In DNA, the CDR3 is TGTGCCAGCAACCTGGGACAGGGGAACACTGAAGCTTTCTTT. Encoded protein: CASNLGQGNTEAFF. The full variable domain, its missing parts supplied by reference TRBV28 and TRBJ1-1, is DVKVTQSSRYLVKRTGEKVFLECVQDMDHENMFWYRQDPGLGLRLIYFSYDVKMKEKGDIPEGYSVSREKKERFSLILESASTNQTSMYLCASNLGQGNTEAFFGQGTRLTVV.

CDR3 coding DNA: TGCGCCAGCAGTGATCCAGGTTCGGGGGCCAACGTCCTGACTTTC. It specifies CASSDPGSGANVLTF. This chain links TRBV10-1 with TRBJ2-6; no clear D. The CDR3 runs 15 residues. Trimming took 3 bases from V and 4 from J, leaving 10 bases between them. Germline V gene lookup returns CDR1 WNHNN and CDR2 SYGVQD (reference sequence).

The V and J genes are TRBV4-1 and TRBJ2-1, with 7 bases that match TRBD1. Germline V gene lookup returns CDR1 MGHRA and CDR2 YSYEKL. CDR3 length: 13 amino acids. V was pared by 11 bases and J by 2 bases, with 6 bases of the junction left unmatched. CDR3 sequence reads: CAAGQATYNEQFF. CDR3 coding DNA: TGCGCCGCTGGACAGGCAACCTACAATGAGCAGTTCTTC.

V is TRBV6-5 and J is TRBJ2-2; D is unclear. The germline V and J ends were trimmed by 8 bases and 9 bases, with 4 bases remaining between them. Looked up from germline, CDR1 is MNHEY and CDR2 is SVGAGI. This CDR3 comprises 9 residues. The CDR3 DNA is TGTGCCAGCGGCCGGGAGCTGTTTTTT. It is translated as CASGRELFF.

The V call is TRBV5-5, the J call TRBJ1-1; D unresolved. Germline CDR1 is SGHKS and CDR2 is YYEKEE (reference sequence). V lost 4 bases and J lost 1, with 11 bases in between. The CDR3 spans 14 residues. CDR3 DNA sequence: TGTGCCAGCAGCCCCGGGATCGCGAACACTGAAGCTTTCTTT. Translating gives CASSPGIANTEAFF.